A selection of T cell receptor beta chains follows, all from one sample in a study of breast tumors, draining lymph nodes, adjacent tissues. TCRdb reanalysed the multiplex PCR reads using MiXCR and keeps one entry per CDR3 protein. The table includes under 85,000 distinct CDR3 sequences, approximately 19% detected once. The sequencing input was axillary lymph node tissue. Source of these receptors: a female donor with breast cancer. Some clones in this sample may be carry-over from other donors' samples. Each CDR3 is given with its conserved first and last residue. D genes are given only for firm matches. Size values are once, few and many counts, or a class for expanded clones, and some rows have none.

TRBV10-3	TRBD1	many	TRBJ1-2	TGTGCCATCAGGGGACAGCAGTATGGCTACACCTTC	CAIRGQQYGYTF
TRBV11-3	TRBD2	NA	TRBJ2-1	TGTGCCAGCAGCTTAGTTAGCTTTTCCCCGGGGGGGGTGCAGTTCTTC	CASSLVSFSPGGVQFF
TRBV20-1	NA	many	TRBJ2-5	TGCAGTGCTAGGAGACTGGAGACCCAGTACTTC	CSARRLETQYF
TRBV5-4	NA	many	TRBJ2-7	TGTGCCAGCAGCTCCGAAGCTGGGTCCTACGAGCAGTACTTC	CASSSEAGSYEQYF
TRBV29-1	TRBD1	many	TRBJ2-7	TGCAGCGTTCTAGGGGACAGAACCTACGAGCAGTACTTC	CSVLGDRTYEQYF
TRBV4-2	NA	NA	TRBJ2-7	TGTGCCAGCAGCATAGAGGGCCCAGTCTCCTCCTACAAGCAGAACTTC	CASSIEGPVSSYKQNF
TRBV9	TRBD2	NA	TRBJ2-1	TGTGCCAGCAGCGTGACTAGCGGGAACAATGAGCAGTTCTTC	CASSVTSGNNEQFF
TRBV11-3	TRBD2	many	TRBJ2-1	TGTGCCAGCAGCGCCGCCGGGTGGCTAGCGGAAAGGAGCTCCTACAATGAGCAGTTCTTC	CASSAAGWLAERSSYNEQFF
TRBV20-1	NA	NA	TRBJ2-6	TGCAGTGCTAGAGCCAGGGGGGCGCGCGGCTCTGGGGCCAACGTCCTGACTTTC	CSARARGARGSGANVLTF
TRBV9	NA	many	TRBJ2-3	TGTGCCAGCAGCGTAGACCGTGAGGCAGATACGCAGTATTTT	CASSVDREADTQYF
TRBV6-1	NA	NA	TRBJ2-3	TGTGCCAGCAGTGAAGCGCGTATGGGACGGTTCGTCGGCACAGATACGCAGTATTTT	CASSEARMGRFVGTDTQYF
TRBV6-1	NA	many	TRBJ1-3	TGTGCCAGCAGTGAGGGGGCAGGGGCGACTGGAAACACCATATATTTT	CASSEGAGATGNTIYF
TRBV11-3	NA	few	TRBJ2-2	TGTGCCAGCAGCCGCGACCCGGGAAACACCGGGGAGCTGTTTTTT	CASSRDPGNTGELFF
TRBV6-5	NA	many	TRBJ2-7	TGTGCCAGCAGTTACTCGACAGCCTACGAGCAGTACTTC	CASSYSTAYEQYF
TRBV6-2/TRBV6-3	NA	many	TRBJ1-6	TGTGCCAGCAGTACAACACAGGGTTCACCCCTCCACTTT	CASSTTQGSPLHF
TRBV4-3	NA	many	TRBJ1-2	TGCGCCAGCAGCCAAGACAGATCTGATGGCTACACCTTC	CASSQDRSDGYTF
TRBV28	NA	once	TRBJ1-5	TGTGCCAGCAATATTAGACGGCAGCCCCAGCATTTT	CASNIRRQPQHF
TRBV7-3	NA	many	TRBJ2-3	TGTGCCAGCAGCGATGCAGGGACTAGCACAGATACGCAGTATTTT	CASSDAGTSTDTQYF
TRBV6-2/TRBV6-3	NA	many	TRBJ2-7	TGTGCCAGCAGTTACCTTGCCGAGCAGTACTTC	CASSYLAEQYF
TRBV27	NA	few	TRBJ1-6	TGTGCCAGCAAACGGGGTACTGTAGGCAATTCACCCCTCCACTTT	CASKRGTVGNSPLHF
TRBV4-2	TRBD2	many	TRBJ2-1	TGTGCCAGCAGCCAATACATCAGACTAGCGGGAGCAGGAAATGAGCAGTTCTTC	CASSQYIRLAGAGNEQFF
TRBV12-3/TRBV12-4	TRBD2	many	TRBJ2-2	TGTGCCAGCAGTTTAGGGCTAGCGGGGGCCGGGGAGCTGTTTTTT	CASSLGLAGAGELFF
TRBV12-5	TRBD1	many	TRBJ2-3	TGTGCTAGTGGTCCCGGACAGGGGGCTCGTGGCACAGATACGCAGTATTTT	CASGPGQGARGTDTQYF
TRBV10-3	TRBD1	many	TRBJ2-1	TGTGCCATCAGCGGGGACAACAGGGGGGAACTCAATGAGCAGTTCTTC	CAISGDNRGELNEQFF
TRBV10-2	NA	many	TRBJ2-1	TGCGCCAGCAGTTACGGGCTCAATGAGCAGTTCTTC	CASSYGLNEQFF
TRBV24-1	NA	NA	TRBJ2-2	TGTGCCACCAGTGATTCTGGGTGGCAGGGGGAGCTGTTTTTT	CATSDSGWQGELFF
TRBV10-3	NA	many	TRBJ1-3	TGTGCCATCACTTCCGACAGTGGAAACACCATATATTTT	CAITSDSGNTIYF